The clone carrying this T cell receptor beta chain was observed a handful of times. Its antigen remains unknown. The data belong to a study of CD8 T cells in ankylosing spondylitis. V lost 3 bases to trimming and J lost 4 bases; unmatched junction nucleotides: 3. Per germline, CDR1 SGHRS and CDR2 YFSETQ. The CDR3 totals 14 residues. Study findings and constraints: For ankylosing spondylitis blood, a TCR beta motif of about eight highly homologous variants appeared characteristic.

Quantitative 5'-RACE with molecular barcodes was used to make the TCR beta libraries. Each CDR3 protein is one row after TCRdb ran MiXCR on the 5' RACE reads. The data show 350,000 to 550,000 distinct CDR3 sequences, 25% to 30% seen once. The sequenced material came from blood, either unsorted or a sorted T cell fraction (not recorded which). The origin of this receptor is a male donor with ankylosing spondylitis. The rearrangement joins TRBV5-1 to TRBJ1-4; 7 nucleotides agree with TRBD1. CDR3 in DNA: TGCGCCAGCAGCTCCGGGACAGATAATGAAAAACTGTTTTTT. It specifies CASSSGTDNEKLFF.